This T cell receptor beta chain was found in a study of blood T cell repertoires in COVID-19. Study at large: Sites in the United States, Italy and Spain provided acute and convalescent COVID-19 samples. The analysed material was cDNA or gDNA that came from T cells, B-cell-depleted T cells, or PBMCs.

In germline, CDR1 is LGHNA, CDR2 YNFKEQ. The V segment lost 1 base and the J segment 1 base; nucleotides outside the gene matches: 0. The CDR3 consists of 15 residues. Original processing methods: Reference gene primer amplification in the assay estimated nucleated cell counts. Only in-frame clones appear in the TCRdb table, and some are missing; sequencing was by immunoSEQ multiplex PCR. V and J calls and clone size come straight from that table; D and trimming were deduced from the DNA. The sample consists of 130,000 to 150,000 clones, 88% of them appearing once. Sequenced material: peripheral blood. The sequence was collected from a human donor in a cohort sampled during active COVID-19. V is TRBV4-2 and J is TRBJ2-5, with 10 bases identical to TRBD2. Here the CDR3 reads CASSQGTSGQETQYF. Written as DNA, the CDR3 is TGTGCCAGCAGCCAAGGGACTAGCGGCCAAGAGACCCAGTACTTC.